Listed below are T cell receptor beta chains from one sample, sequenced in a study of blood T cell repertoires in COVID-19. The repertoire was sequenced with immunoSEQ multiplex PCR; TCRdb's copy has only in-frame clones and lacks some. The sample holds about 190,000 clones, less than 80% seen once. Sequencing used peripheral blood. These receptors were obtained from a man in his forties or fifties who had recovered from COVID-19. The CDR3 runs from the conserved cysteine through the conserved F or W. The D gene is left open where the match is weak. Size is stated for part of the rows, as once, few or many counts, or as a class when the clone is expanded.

CASSPHQGGNQPQHF | TGTGCCAGCAGTCCCCACCAGGGGGGCAATCAGCCCCAGCATTTT | - | TRBJ1-5 | TRBV28 | TRBD1
CASSLLGTSGSGGQFF | TGTGCCAGCAGCTTACTTGGGACTAGCGGGAGTGGGGGGCAGTTCTTC | - | TRBJ2-1 | TRBV11-3 | TRBD2
CASSLENTGAGYTF | TGTGCCAGCAGCTTAGAGAACACAGGGGCTGGCTACACCTTC | - | TRBJ1-2 | TRBV11-1 | TRBD1
CASTQGNKLFF | TGTGCCAGCACCCAGGGGAATAAACTGTTTTTT | - | TRBJ1-4 | TRBV12-3/TRBV12-4 | -
CASSEARDYRYEQYF | TGTGCCAGCAGTGAAGCCCGGGACTACCGCTACGAGCAGTACTTC | - | TRBJ2-7 | TRBV6-1 | TRBD2
CAIGGTSGREQETQYF | TGTGCCATCGGAGGGACTAGCGGGAGGGAGCAAGAGACCCAGTACTTC | - | TRBJ2-5 | TRBV10-3 | TRBD2
CASSFTRDNEQFF | TGTGCCAGCAGCTTCACTAGAGACAATGAGCAGTTCTTC | few | TRBJ2-1 | TRBV7-3 | -
CASSDRGRLVGNEQFF | TGTGCCAGCAGTGACAGGGGAAGACTCGTAGGCAATGAGCAGTTCTTC | once | TRBJ2-1 | TRBV25-1 | -
CASTTGTSIETQYF | TGTGCCAGCACCACCGGGACATCGATAGAGACCCAGTACTTC | - | TRBJ2-5 | TRBV6-5 | -
CASSPPGLAGSNEQYF | TGTGCCAGCAGTCCACCGGGACTAGCGGGAAGTAACGAGCAGTACTTC | - | TRBJ2-7 | TRBV28 | TRBD2
CASSQDSAGLVSLFF | TGTGCCAGCAGCCAAGACTCTGCCGGACTAGTATCTTTGTTCTTC | - | TRBJ2-1 | TRBV4-2 | TRBD2
CASSLVRGESQHF | TGTGCCAGCAGTTTGGTTCGGGGTGAGTCCCAGCATTTT | - | TRBJ1-5 | TRBV28 | -
CASSRGTSVYNEQFF | TGTGCCAGCAGCCGAGGGACTAGCGTCTACAATGAGCAGTTCTTC | - | TRBJ2-1 | TRBV14 | TRBD2
CASSLGSPGGWTEAFF | TGTGCCAGCAGCTTGGGGTCCCCGGGGGGCTGGACTGAAGCTTTCTTT | - | TRBJ1-1 | TRBV5-4 | -
CASRVSGRGTGELFF | TGTGCCAGTAGGGTCAGTGGGAGGGGCACCGGGGAGCTGTTTTTT | - | TRBJ2-2 | TRBV19 | TRBD2
CASSGMTTGTSNYGYTF | TGTGCCAGCAGCGGAATGACAACGGGAACCTCTAACTATGGCTACACCTTC | few | TRBJ1-2 | TRBV5-6 | -
CASSFSGTAKNTEAFF | TGTGCCAGCAGCTTTTCCGGGACAGCGAAGAACACTGAAGCTTTCTTT | - | TRBJ1-1 | TRBV5-4 | TRBD1
CASSSPFLGVGETQYF | TGTGCCAGCAGTTCTCCTTTTTTGGGAGTGGGAGAGACCCAGTACTTC | - | TRBJ2-5 | TRBV28 | -
CASKDLKMREDYNEQFF | TGTGCCAGCAAGGACCTCAAGATGAGGGAAGATTACAATGAGCAGTTCTTC | once | TRBJ2-1 | TRBV5-6 | -
CASSGSTSGKDGELFF | TGTGCCAGCTCAGGCTCGACTAGCGGGAAGGACGGGGAGCTGTTTTTT | - | TRBJ2-2 | TRBV18 | TRBD2
CASSPGTVYSGANVLTF | TGTGCCAGTAGTCCCGGGACAGTTTACTCTGGGGCCAACGTCCTGACTTTC | - | TRBJ2-6 | TRBV19 | TRBD1
CASSVYRRTFGAIGNEQFF | TGTGCCAGCAGTGTATACAGGCGAACCTTTGGCGCAATTGGGAATGAGCAGTTCTTC | - | TRBJ2-1 | TRBV2 | -
CASSWMTVGDGYTF | TGCGCCAGCAGCTGGATGACAGTGGGTGATGGCTACACCTTC | - | TRBJ1-2 | TRBV5-1 | -
CAISAGTGTYNEQFF | TGTGCCATCAGTGCCGGGACAGGGACCTACAATGAGCAGTTCTTC | - | TRBJ2-1 | TRBV10-3 | TRBD1
CASSLVGDRREKLFF | TGTGCCAGCAGCTTAGTGGGGGACAGACGGGAAAAACTGTTTTTT | - | TRBJ1-4 | TRBV5-5 | TRBD1
CASGLGTQGVQETQYF | TGTGCTAGTGGTTTGGGAACTCAGGGGGTCCAAGAGACCCAGTACTTC | - | TRBJ2-5 | TRBV12-5 | TRBD1
CAISSTRDSYGYTF | TGTGCCATCAGTTCTACCCGGGACAGCTATGGCTACACCTTC | - | TRBJ1-2 | TRBV10-3 | TRBD1
CASSILASGQETQYF | TGTGCCAGTAGTATTTTAGCTAGCGGGCAAGAGACCCAGTACTTC | - | TRBJ2-5 | TRBV19 | TRBD2
CASRVTSGSYNEQFF | TGTGCCAGCAGGGTAACTAGCGGGAGTTACAATGAGCAGTTCTTC | - | TRBJ2-1 | TRBV7-2 | TRBD2
CASSSQSPFDRPEVNQPQHF | TGTGCCAGCAGTTCCCAATCCCCCTTTGACAGGCCGGAGGTCAATCAGCCCCAGCATTTT | - | TRBJ1-5 | TRBV28 | -
CASSVLGTGELFF | TGTGCCAGCAGCGTACTCGGGACCGGGGAGCTGTTTTTT | few | TRBJ2-2 | TRBV9 | -
CASSQELAGLETQYF | TGTGCCAGCAGCCAAGAACTAGCGGGATTGGAGACCCAGTACTTC | - | TRBJ2-5 | TRBV4-2 | TRBD2
CASSLAEWQRDSTDTQYF | TGCGCCAGCAGCTTGGCCGAGTGGCAGCGGGACTCCACAGATACGCAGTATTTT | once | TRBJ2-3 | TRBV5-1 | TRBD2
CASSEEQGYQPQHF | TGTGCCAGCAGTGAAGAACAGGGTTATCAGCCCCAGCATTTT | few | TRBJ1-5 | TRBV2 | -
CASSQLAGWELFF | TGTGCCAGCAGTCAATTAGCGGGATGGGAGCTGTTTTTT | - | TRBJ2-2 | TRBV6-4 | TRBD2
CASSYLAGNTDEQYF | TGTGCCAGCAGTTACCTAGCGGGGAATACGGACGAGCAGTACTTC | few | TRBJ2-7 | TRBV6-5 | TRBD2
CASSPRHTGELFF | TGTGCCAGTAGTCCGCGTCACACCGGGGAGCTGTTTTTT | - | TRBJ2-2 | TRBV19 | -
CAWSGRRVIAGELFF | TGTGCCTGGAGCGGGAGAAGGGTTATCGCCGGGGAGCTGTTTTTT | - | TRBJ2-2 | TRBV30 | -
CASNFRGEANEKLFF | TGTGCCAGCAATTTCAGGGGTGAGGCTAATGAAAAACTGTTTTTT | many | TRBJ1-4 | TRBV6-5 | -
CASSFWTGGSNEQFF | TGTGCCAGCAGCTTCTGGACAGGGGGGTCAAATGAGCAGTTCTTC | - | TRBJ2-1 | TRBV7-9 | TRBD1
CASSLDNSGRSYEQYF | TGCGCCAGCAGCTTGGACAATAGCGGGAGATCCTACGAGCAGTACTTC | - | TRBJ2-7 | TRBV5-1 | TRBD2
CASSRSGVGYNEQFF | TGTGCCAGCAGCCGTAGCGGTGTGGGGTACAATGAGCAGTTCTTC | - | TRBJ2-1 | TRBV7-3 | -
CASSPGGNGETQYF | TGTGCCAGCTCACCAGGAGGAAACGGAGAGACCCAGTACTTC | - | TRBJ2-5 | TRBV18 | -
CAISTAQNTNYGYTF | TGTGCCATCAGTACCGCACAAAATACTAACTATGGCTACACCTTC | - | TRBJ1-2 | TRBV10-3 | -
CASSERSGSTDTQYF | TGCGCCAGCAGTGAGCGAAGCGGGAGCACAGATACGCAGTATTTT | - | TRBJ2-3 | TRBV10-2 | -
CASSLIAQKYQRGAYEQYF | TGTGCCAGCAGCTTAATTGCCCAGAAATACCAGCGGGGAGCCTACGAGCAGTACTTC | - | TRBJ2-7 | TRBV7-9 | TRBD2